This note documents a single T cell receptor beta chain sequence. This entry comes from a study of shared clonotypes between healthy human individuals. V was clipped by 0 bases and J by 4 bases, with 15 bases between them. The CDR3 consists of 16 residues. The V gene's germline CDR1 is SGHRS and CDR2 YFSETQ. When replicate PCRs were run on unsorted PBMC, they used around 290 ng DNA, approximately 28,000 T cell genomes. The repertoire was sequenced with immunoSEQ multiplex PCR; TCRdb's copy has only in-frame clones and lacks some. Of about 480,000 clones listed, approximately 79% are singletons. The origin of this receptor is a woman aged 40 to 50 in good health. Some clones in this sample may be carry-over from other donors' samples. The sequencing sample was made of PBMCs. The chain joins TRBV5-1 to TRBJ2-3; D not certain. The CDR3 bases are TGCGCCAGCAGCTTGGGGGCTAACGCCCCCCCAGATACGCAGTATTTT. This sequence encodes CASSLGANAPPDTQYF.